This note documents a single T cell receptor (beta chain) sequence. Original data processing: Quantification of nucleated cells was approximated via reference gene primer amplification. Produced via immunoSEQ multiplex PCR; TCRdb's table is partial and in-frame only. The V and J calls and clone size were taken over from that table, and D and trimming were inferred from the DNA. The profile shows about 42,000 clones, 60% to 85% of them singletons. The data originate from a study of blood T cell repertoires in COVID-19. Study background: PBMCs, B-cell-depleted T cells, or T cells were the source of the cDNA or gDNA that made up the material.

This CDR3 is 14 amino acids long. The V gene lost 2 bases and the J gene lost 4 bases, with 12 bases spanning the gap. CDR1 and CDR2 (germline): SGHRS, YFSETQ. What was sequenced was peripheral blood. This rearrangement joins TRBV5-1 to TRBJ1-2; D may be TRBD1 (5 bases). The sequence was obtained from a man in his sixties or seventies with active or convalescent COVID-19. CDR3 DNA sequence: TGCGCCAGCAGCTTCGCGGGGCAGCCCTATGGCTACACCTTC. Its protein product is CASSFAGQPYGYTF.